The T cell receptor beta chain under discussion was sequenced for a study of identical twins (dated by TCRdb to the mid-2010s). In terms of the full investigation: The study deep-sequenced TCR alpha and beta repertoires from monozygotic twins, unrelated adults of various ages and cord blood to test whether fetal clonotypes persist. To rule out contamination, the twin experiments were replicated at different times with different library preparation protocols.

About this clonotype: Its antigen remains undetermined. The record has no base qualities; no much larger clone is one base away.

Preparation of the library involved 5' RACE. The sequencer was an Illumina HiSeq 2000. Template switching introduced a universal primer binding site; the final cDNA contained a unique molecular identifier, enabling accurate counting of TCR cDNA molecules. Specific primers in the conserved constant-segment region were used to synthesize first-strand cDNA for TCR alpha and beta chains. Each cDNA library was double barcoded, with a SMART-Mk sample barcode plus Illumina barcodes, to control for contamination. TruSeq adapter sequences, together with Illumina sample barcodes, were added in two successive PCR steps. The Illumina HiSeq platform was used with custom primers to sequence TCR alpha and beta cDNA libraries. Concerning the study's data processing: Raw reads were processed with MiGEC to extract unique molecular identifiers, and MiXCR was used to determine CDR3 positions. Recombination models were inferred per individual with the repgenHMM and IGoR tools using an EM algorithm. Shared clonotype analysis was performed with the tcR package in R, normalizing sharing by the product of cloneset sizes. To study raw recombination without the effects of thymic and clonal selection, out-of-frame nonproductive sequences were analyzed. The raw public reads went through TCRdb reprocessing: fastp at Q25, MiXCR clone calling, in-frame beta chains kept. A single entry per CDR3 protein holds the most common genes and DNA from its merged rows. TCRdb, rather than the study authors, made the V and J calls. Across this sample there are more than 400,000 distinct CDR3 sequences, with nearly 15% seen only once. The ten largest clones capture 0.44% of the sample.

CDR1 is given as DFQATT and CDR2 as SNEGSKA, both from the germline V gene (reference sequence). Including cysteine and phenylalanine, the CDR3 has 15 amino acids. Just CDR3 DNA is preserved here, 45 bases in frame from base 1. The germline V end is reduced by 5 bases and the J end by 1 base; junction bases left unmatched: 7. All donors were healthy Caucasians. Three pairs of female monozygotic twins, all aged 18 to 29 years, were included in the twin cohort. Positive isolation kits from Invitrogen were used to isolate the CD4+ and CD8+ T cell populations. General conclusions and limits of the study: Compared with coincidental sharing between unrelated individuals, an excess of low generation-probability sequences was observed among out-of-frame TCR alpha sequences shared between twins. Because the same donors could not be followed over many years, conclusions were based on cross-sectional statistical analysis. In beta out-of-frame sequences, excess twin sharing was weaker, because having fewer shared sequences lowered the signal-to-noise ratio. Invariant T cells such as MAIT and iNKT could partly confound zero-insertion analyses, though diverse VJ usage argued against this for most clonotypes. Fewer insertions were carried by abundant cord blood beta clonotypes, a similar but weaker trend appeared in young adult naive repertoires, and no such trend appeared in memory repertoires. In monozygotic twins, recombination models systematically underestimated out-of-frame TCR alpha sharing, but the models matched the sharing seen between unrelated individuals.

These data were also reused for a study on yellow fever vaccine responses in identical twins. As the second study states: According to the authors, in identical twins the way T cells responded to vaccination appeared partly convergent and partly personalized. Focusing on identical twins, the study followed the T cell clones that responded to the vaccine, and did so with precision.

The receptor was derived from a young woman in good health. Sequencing was performed on CD4+ T cells sorted from blood. The receptor chain draws on TRBV20-1 and TRBJ1-1; 10 central nucleotides agree with TRBD1. The sequence in DNA is TGCAGTGCTCGGGACAGGGGAGAAACGAACACTGAAGCTTTCTTT. Its protein product is CSARDRGETNTEAFF.